This T cell receptor (beta chain) came from a study of STAT3 mutations in large granular lymphocyte leukemia. General study results and limits: Treatment regimens differed across patients between samplings. Every T-LGLL patient had at least one immunodominant TCRbeta clonotype.

Germline CDR1 is MNHEY and CDR2 is SMNVEV (reference sequence). This CDR3 spans 17 amino acids. Trimming pared 6 bases from V and 5 bases from J, leaving 25 bases between. Comment on this clone: Its specificity is not known.

Produced via immunoSEQ multiplex PCR; TCRdb's table is partial and in-frame only. The data contain over 25,000 clones, roughly 80% of them singletons. This clonotype was obtained from a woman between 45 and 65 years old with T-cell large granular lymphocyte leukemia. Some clones in this sample may be carry-over from other donors' samples. The specimen was peripheral blood mononuclear cells. The chain joins TRBV27 to TRBJ1-1, with a possible D match to TRBD1 (5 bases). The CDR3 nucleotides are TGTGCCAGCAGCGTTTTCCCCCCCGGGGCCGAAAGGACTGAAGCTTTCTTT. The encoded protein is CASSVFPPGAERTEAFF.